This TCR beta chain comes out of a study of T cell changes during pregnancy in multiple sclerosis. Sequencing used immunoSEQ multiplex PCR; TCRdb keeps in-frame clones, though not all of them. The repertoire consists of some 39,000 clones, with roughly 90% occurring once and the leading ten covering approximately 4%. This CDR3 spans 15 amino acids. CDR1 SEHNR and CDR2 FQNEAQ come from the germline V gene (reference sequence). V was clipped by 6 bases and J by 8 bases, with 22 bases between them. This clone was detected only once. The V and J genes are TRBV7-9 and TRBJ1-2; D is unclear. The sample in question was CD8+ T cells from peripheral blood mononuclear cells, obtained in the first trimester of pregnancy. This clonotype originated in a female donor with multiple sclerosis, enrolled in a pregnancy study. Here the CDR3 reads CASRPTGATSMGYTF. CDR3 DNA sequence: TGTGCCAGCAGACCCACGGGAGCCACATCTATGGGCTACACCTTC.